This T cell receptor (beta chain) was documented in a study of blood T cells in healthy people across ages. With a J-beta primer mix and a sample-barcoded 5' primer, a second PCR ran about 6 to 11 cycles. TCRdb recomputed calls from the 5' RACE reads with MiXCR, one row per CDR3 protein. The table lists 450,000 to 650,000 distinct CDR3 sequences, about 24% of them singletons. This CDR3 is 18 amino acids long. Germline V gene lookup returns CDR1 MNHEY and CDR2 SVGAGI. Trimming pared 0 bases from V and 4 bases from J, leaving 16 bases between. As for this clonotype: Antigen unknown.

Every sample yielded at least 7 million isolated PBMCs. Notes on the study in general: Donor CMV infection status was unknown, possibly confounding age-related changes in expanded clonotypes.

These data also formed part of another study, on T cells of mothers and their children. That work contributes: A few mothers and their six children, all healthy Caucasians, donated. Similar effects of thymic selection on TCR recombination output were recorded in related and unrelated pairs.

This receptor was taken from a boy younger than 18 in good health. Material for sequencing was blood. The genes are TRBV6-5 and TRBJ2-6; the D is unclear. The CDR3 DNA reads TGTGCCAGCAGTTACTCGACAAGGATGGGGTGGGGGGCCAACGTCCTGACTTTC. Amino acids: CASSYSTRMGWGANVLTF.